This TCR beta chain was identified during a study of Ad26.COV2.S vaccination and SARS-CoV-2 variants. Overall study: Enrollment placed the donor in the COV1001 Ad26.COV2.S trial arm. Donor got 5x10^10 or 1x10^11 viral particles of Ad26.COV2.S. Findings and caveats of the study: Researchers cautioned that TCR breadth and depth analyses may have underestimated total T cell responses.

The repertoire was sequenced with immunoSEQ multiplex PCR; TCRdb's copy has only in-frame clones and lacks some. This table holds under 500,000 clones, about 92% found once. The treatment: around 19 received Ad26.COV2.S at low or high dose, single or two shots; about 5 received placebo; per-sample allocation not given. Vaccine and placebo recipients were sampled on day 63 after the first injection. This adult donor, from Boston, was 18-55 years old. About this clone: Its antigen is unknown. This CDR3 is also generated by other DNA sequences in the sample.

Germline V gene lookup returns CDR1 MNHNY and CDR2 SVGAGI (reference sequence). The CDR3 has 14 amino acids. V shed 5 bases, J shed 4 bases, and the junction held 5 bases outside the gene matches. This sequence originates from a person between 18 and 59 years old who received the Ad26.COV2.S COVID-19 vaccine or a placebo. The sequencing used peripheral blood, collected in a trial of Ad26.COV2.S vaccine versus placebo. The chain uses TRBV6-6 and TRBJ1-1; 9 nucleotides line up with TRBD1. The CDR3 region is CASSPLTGGTEAFF. The CDR3 nucleotides are TGTGCCAGCAGTCCCTTGACAGGGGGCACTGAAGCTTTCTTT.